These 3 T cell receptor beta chains share one sample of origin, sequenced in a study of shared clonotypes between healthy human individuals. Only in-frame clones appear in the TCRdb table, and some are missing; sequencing was by immunoSEQ multiplex PCR. Of 2 million to 3 million clones in the sample, under 95% were seen once. Input material: naive CD4+ T cells from PBMCs. Subset indicated: CD45RA+ positively selected. These receptors came from a man between 18 and 35 years old in good health. Some clones in this sample may be carry-over from other donors' samples.

This sequence joins TRBV5-1 and TRBJ2-2; no firm D call. The CDR3 length is 16 residues. V shed 4 bases and J shed 0 bases, with 13 bases lying between them. Germline CDR1 reads SGHRS; CDR2 reads YFSETQ. The CDR3 reads CASSQDRRPNTGELFF. The CDR3 DNA reads as TGCGCCAGCAGCCAGGACCGACGTCCGAACACCGGGGAGCTGTTTTTT.

V and J are TRBV7-2 and TRBJ2-5; 9 bases are a match to TRBD2. Germline CDR1 reads SGHTA; CDR2 reads FQGNSA. CDR3 length equals 14 residues. Losses at the gene ends were 3 bases for V and 4 bases for J; bases not matched to a gene: 3. CDR3 in DNA: TGTGCCAGCAGCTTCCAAGCGGGAGGAGAGACCCAGTACTTC. Protein sequence: CASSFQAGGETQYF.

This clone came up a few times. This chain links TRBV19 with TRBJ1-1; D gene uncertain. Trimming removed 3 bases from V and 6 bases from J, with 11 bases in between. Germline loops: CDR1 LNHDA, CDR2 SQIVND (reference sequence). The CDR3 spans 13 residues. The CDR3 nucleotides read TGTGCCAGTAGTATCTGGGGAGACCCTGAAGCTTTCTTT. Protein product: CASSIWGDPEAFF.